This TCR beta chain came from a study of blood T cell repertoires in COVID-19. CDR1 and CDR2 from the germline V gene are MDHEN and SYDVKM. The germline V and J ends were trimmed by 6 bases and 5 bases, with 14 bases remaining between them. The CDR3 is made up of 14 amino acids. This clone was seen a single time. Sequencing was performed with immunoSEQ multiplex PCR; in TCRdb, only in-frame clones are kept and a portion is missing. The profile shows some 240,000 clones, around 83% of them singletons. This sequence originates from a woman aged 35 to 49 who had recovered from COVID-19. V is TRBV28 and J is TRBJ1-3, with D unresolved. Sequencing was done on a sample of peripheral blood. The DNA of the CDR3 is TGTGCCAGCAGCCCGGCGAGGCGGCGAAACACCATATATTTT. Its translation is CASSPARRRNTIYF.